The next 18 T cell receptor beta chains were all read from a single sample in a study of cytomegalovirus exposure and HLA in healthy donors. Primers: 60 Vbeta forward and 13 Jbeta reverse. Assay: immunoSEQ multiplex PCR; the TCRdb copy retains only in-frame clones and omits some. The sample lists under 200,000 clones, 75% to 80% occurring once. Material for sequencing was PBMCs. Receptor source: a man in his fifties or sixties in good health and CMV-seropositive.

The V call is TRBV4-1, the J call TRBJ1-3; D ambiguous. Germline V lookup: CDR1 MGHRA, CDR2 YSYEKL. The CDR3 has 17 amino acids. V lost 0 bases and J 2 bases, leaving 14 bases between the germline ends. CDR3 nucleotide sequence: TGCGCCAGCAGCCAAGATTTTAACAGTTTCACTGGAAACACCATATATTTT. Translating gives CASSQDFNSFTGNTIYF.

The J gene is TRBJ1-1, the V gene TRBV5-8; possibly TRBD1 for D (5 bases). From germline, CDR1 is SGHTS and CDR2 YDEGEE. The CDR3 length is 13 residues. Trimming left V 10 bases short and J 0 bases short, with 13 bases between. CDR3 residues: CAGGTPLNTEAFF. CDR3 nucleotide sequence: TGTGCCGGAGGGACCCCCCTGAACACTGAAGCTTTCTTT.

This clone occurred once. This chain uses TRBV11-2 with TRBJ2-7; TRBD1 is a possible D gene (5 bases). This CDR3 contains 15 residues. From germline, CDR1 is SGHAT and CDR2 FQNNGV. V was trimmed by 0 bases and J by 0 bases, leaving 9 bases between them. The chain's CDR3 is CASSLDGAGSYEQYF. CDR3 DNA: TGTGCCAGCAGCTTAGATGGGGCAGGCTCCTACGAGCAGTACTTC.

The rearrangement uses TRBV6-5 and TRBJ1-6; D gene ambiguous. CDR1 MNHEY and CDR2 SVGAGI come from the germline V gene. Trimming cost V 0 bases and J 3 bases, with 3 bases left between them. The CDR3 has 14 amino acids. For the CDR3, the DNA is TGTGCCAGCAGTTACTCGAGCTATAATTCACCCCTCCACTTT. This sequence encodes CASSYSSYNSPLHF.

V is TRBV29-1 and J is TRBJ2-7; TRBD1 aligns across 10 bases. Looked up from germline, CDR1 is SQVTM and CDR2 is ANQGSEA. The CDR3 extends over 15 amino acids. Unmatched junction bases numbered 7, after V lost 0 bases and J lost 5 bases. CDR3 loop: CSVEERDRGFNEQYF. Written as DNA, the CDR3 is TGCAGCGTTGAAGAAAGGGACAGGGGTTTCAACGAGCAGTACTTC.

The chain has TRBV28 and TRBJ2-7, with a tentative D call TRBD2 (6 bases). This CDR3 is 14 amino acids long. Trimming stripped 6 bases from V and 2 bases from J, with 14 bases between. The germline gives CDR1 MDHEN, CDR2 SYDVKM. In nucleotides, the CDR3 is TGTGCCAGCAGGCGGGACGGCAGCACCTACGAGCAGTACTTC. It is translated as CASRRDGSTYEQYF.

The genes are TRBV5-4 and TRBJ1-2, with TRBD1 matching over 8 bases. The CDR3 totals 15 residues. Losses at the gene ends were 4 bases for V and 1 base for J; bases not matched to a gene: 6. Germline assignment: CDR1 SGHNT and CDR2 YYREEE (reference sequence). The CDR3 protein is CASSPRQGSNYGYTF. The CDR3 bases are TGTGCCAGCAGCCCCCGACAGGGGAGTAACTATGGCTACACCTTC.

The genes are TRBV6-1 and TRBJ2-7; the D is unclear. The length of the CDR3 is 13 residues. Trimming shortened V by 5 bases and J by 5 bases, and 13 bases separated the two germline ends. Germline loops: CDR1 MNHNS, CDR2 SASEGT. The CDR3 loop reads CASSPHTTNEQYF. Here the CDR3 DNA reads TGTGCCAGCAGTCCCCATACAACGAACGAGCAGTACTTC.

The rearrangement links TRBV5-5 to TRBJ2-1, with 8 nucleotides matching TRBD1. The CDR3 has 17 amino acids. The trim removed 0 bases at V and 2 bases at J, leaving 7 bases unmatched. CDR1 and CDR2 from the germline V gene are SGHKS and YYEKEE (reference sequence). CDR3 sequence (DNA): TGTGCCAGCAGCTTGGCCAGGGGGACAGGCCCCTACAATGAGCAGTTCTTC. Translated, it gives CASSLARGTGPYNEQFF. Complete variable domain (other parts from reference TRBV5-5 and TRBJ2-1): DAGVTQSPTHLIKTRGQQVTLRCSPISGHKSVSWYQQVLGQGPQFIFQYYEKEERGRGNFPDRFSARQFPNYSSELNVNALLLGDSALYLCASSLARGTGPYNEQFFGPGTRLTVL.

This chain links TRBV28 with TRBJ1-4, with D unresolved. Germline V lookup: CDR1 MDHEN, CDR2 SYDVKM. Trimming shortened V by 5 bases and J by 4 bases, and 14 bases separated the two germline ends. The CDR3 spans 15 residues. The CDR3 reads CASSTPGGGNEKLFF. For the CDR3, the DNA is TGTGCCAGCAGTACCCCCGGTGGCGGTAATGAAAAACTGTTTTTT. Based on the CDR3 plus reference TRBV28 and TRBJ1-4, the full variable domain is DVKVTQSSRYLVKRTGEKVFLECVQDMDHENMFWYRQDPGLGLRLIYFSYDVKMKEKGDIPEGYSVSREKKERFSLILESASTNQTSMYLCASSTPGGGNEKLFFGSGTQLSVL.

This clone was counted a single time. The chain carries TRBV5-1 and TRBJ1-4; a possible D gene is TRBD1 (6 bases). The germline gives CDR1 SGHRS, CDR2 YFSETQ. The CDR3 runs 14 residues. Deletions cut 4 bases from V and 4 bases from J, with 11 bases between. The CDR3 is CASSETGFNEKLFF. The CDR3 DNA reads TGCGCCAGCAGCGAGACAGGATTTAATGAAAAACTGTTTTTT.

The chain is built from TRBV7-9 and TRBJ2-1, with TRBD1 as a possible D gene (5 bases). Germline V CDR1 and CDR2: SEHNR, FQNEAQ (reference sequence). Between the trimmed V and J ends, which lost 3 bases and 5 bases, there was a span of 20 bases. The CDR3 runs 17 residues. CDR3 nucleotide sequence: TGTGCCAGCAGCTTCCCCGACAGTCAACCTCCCCACAATGAGCAGTTCTTC. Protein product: CASSFPDSQPPHNEQFF.

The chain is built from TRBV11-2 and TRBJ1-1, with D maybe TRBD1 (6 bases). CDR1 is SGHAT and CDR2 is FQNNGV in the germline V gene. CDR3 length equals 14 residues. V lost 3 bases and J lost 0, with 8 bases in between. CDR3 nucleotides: TGTGCCAGCAGCTTCCCAGGGGTGAACACTGAAGCTTTCTTT. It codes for CASSFPGVNTEAFF. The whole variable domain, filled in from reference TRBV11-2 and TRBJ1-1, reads EAGVAQSPRYKIIEKRQSVAFWCNPISGHATLYWYQQILGQGPKLLIQFQNNGVVDDSQLPKDRFSAERLKGVDSTLKIQPAKLEDSAVYLCASSFPGVNTEAFFGQGTRLTVV.

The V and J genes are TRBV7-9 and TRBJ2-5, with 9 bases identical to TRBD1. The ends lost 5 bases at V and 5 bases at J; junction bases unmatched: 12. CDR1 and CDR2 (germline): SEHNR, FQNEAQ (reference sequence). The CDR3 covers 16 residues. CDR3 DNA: TGTGCCAGCAGCCTAGTCGACAGGGGGTTTGCGGAGACCCAGTACTTC. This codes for CASSLVDRGFAETQYF.

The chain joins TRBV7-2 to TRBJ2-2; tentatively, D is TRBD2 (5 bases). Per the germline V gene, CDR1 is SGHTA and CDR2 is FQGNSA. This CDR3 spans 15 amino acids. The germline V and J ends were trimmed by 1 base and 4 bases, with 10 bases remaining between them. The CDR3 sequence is CASSLERGITGELFF. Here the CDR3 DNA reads TGTGCCAGCAGCTTAGAACGGGGAATCACCGGGGAGCTGTTTTTT. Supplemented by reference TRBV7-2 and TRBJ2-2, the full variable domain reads GAGVSQSPSNKVTEKGKDVELRCDPISGHTALYWYRQSLGQGLEFLIYFQGNSAPDKSGLPSDRFSAERTGGSVSTLTIQRTQQEDSAVYLCASSLERGITGELFFGEGSRLTVL.

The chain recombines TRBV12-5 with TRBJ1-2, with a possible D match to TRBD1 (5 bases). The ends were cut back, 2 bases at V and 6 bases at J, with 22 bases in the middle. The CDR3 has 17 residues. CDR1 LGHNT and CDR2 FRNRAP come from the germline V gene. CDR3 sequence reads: CASGLQAGPLVVNGYTF. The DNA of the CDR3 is TGTGCTAGTGGTTTGCAAGCGGGACCGTTGGTGGTTAATGGCTACACCTTC.

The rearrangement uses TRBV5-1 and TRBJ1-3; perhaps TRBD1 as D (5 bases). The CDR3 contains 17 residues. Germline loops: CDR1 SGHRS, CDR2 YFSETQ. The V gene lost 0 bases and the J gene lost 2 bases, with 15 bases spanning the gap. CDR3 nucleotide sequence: TGCGCCAGCAGCTTGGGGGGCGGGGGGATCGCTGGAAACACCATATATTTT. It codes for CASSLGGGGIAGNTIYF.

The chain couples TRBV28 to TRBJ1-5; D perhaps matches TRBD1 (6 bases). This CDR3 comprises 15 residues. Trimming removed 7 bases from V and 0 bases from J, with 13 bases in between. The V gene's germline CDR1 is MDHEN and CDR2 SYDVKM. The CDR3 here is CASKLQGNSNQPQHF. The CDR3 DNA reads TGTGCCAGCAAACTACAGGGAAATAGCAATCAGCCCCAGCATTTT.